The 23 T cell receptor beta chains below come from one sample, sequenced in a study of blood T cell repertoires in COVID-19. Sequenced by immunoSEQ multiplex PCR; TCRdb stores in-frame clones only, minus some. The sample includes over 140,000 clones, around 80% of them seen just once. Input material: peripheral blood. These receptors originate from an elderly woman with active or convalescent COVID-19.

The chain combines TRBV7-2 with TRBJ1-5; unclear D gene. Germline-derived CDR1 and CDR2 are SGHTA and FQGNSA. The CDR3 is 16 residues long. Trimming stripped 2 bases from V and 2 bases from J, with 13 bases between. The CDR3 DNA follows: TGTGCCAGCAGCTTATTATGGGAGATGGGCAATCAGCCCCAGCATTTT. Its protein is CASSLLWEMGNQPQHF.

The chain has TRBV2 and TRBJ2-7, with 8 bases that match TRBD1. The CDR3 has 17 residues. CDR1 and CDR2 (germline): SNHLY, FYNNEI. The trim removed 5 bases at V and 4 bases at J, leaving 16 bases unmatched. Here the CDR3 DNA reads TGTGCCAGCAGTCCCGACAGGGGTGACCCTTGGTCGTACGAGCAGTACTTC. This encodes CASSPDRGDPWSYEQYF.

The chain couples TRBV21-1 to TRBJ2-7; TRBD1 is taken as the D call from the table, unchecked against the DNA. TRBV21-1 is an annotated pseudogene. This CDR3 is built from 13 residues. The CDR3, as DNA: TGTGCCAGCAGCAGAAAACAGGGCTACGAGCAGTACTTC. Translation: CASSRKQGYEQYF.

The chain has TRBV5-1 and TRBJ1-4; D is unresolved. The CDR3 is 16 amino acids. V gave up 1 base and J gave up 3 bases, with 13 bases separating them. In germline, CDR1 is SGHRS, CDR2 YFSETQ. The CDR3, as DNA: TGCGCCAGCAGCTTGACCAACCTGGGAGCTAATGAAAAACTGTTTTTT. Protein sequence: CASSLTNLGANEKLFF.

The rearrangement uses TRBV6-5 and TRBJ2-7, with 8 bases lining up with TRBD1. Germline V gene sequence: CDR1 MNHEY, CDR2 SVGAGI. The V gene end was trimmed by 4 bases and the J gene end by 4 bases; junction bases not matched to a gene: 6. The CDR3 runs 14 residues. In nucleotides, the CDR3 is TGTGCCAGCAGTTTCCGGACAGGGCTATACGAGCAGTACTTC. It is translated as CASSFRTGLYEQYF.

The chain uses TRBV5-1 and TRBJ2-2; the D is unclear. Trimming took off 9 bases at V and 2 bases at J, with 14 bases between the two ends. This CDR3 contains 14 residues. Germline V gives CDR1 SGHRS, CDR2 YFSETQ. The DNA for the CDR3 is TGCGCCACAAAAGTCATGACAAACACCGGGGAGCTGTTTTTT. This codes for CATKVMTNTGELFF.

V and J are TRBV11-2 and TRBJ2-7; tentative D call: TRBD2 (6 bases). Trimming shortened V by 5 bases and J by 0 bases, and 11 bases separated the two germline ends. This CDR3 is 14 amino acids long. The germline gives CDR1 SGHAT, CDR2 FQNNGV. DNA of the CDR3: TGTGCCAGCAGCCCCGGGGGAAGCTCCTACGAGCAGTACTTC. It specifies CASSPGGSSYEQYF.

The V and J genes are TRBV7-2 and TRBJ1-1; TRBD1 matches at 9 bases. The CDR3 is 15 amino acids. V shed 5 bases, J shed 1 base, and the junction held 5 bases outside the gene matches. From germline, CDR1 is SGHTA and CDR2 FQGNSA. The CDR3 DNA is TGTGCCAGCAGCGAAACGGGACAGGGGAACACTGAAGCTTTCTTT. Its protein product is CASSETGQGNTEAFF.

CDR3 sequence reads: CASSHGGNYEQYF. The CDR3 DNA reads as TGTGCCAGCAGCCACGGCGGAAACTACGAGCAGTACTTC. The rearrangement links TRBV3-1 (or the pseudogene TRBV3-2) to TRBJ2-7; D remains unclear. This CDR3 is built from 13 residues. V was pared by 3 bases and J by 3 bases, with 9 bases between. CDR1 is LGHDT, CDR2 YNNKEL, per germline (reference sequence).

In its sample, this clone was seen once. V and J are TRBV30 and TRBJ1-2; TRBD1 is a possible D gene (5 bases). Trimming pared 4 bases from V and 2 bases from J, leaving 14 bases between. Germline V gene data show CDR1 as GTSNPN and CDR2 as SVGIG (reference sequence). The CDR3 has 14 residues. The CDR3 region has the DNA TGTGCCTGGACAGGGCGCCGTCAGAACTATGGCTACACCTTC. This codes for CAWTGRRQNYGYTF.

The chain employs TRBV4-3 and TRBJ2-7; TRBD1 is a possible D gene (6 bases). Trimming stripped 1 base from V and 0 bases from J, with 16 bases between. CDR1 is LGHNA and CDR2 is YSLEER in the germline V gene. CDR3 length: 17 amino acids. CDR3 sequence (DNA): TGCGCCAGCAGCCAAGCAGCCTCCGGGACACTCTCCTACGAGCAGTACTTC. This codes for CASSQAASGTLSYEQYF.

This clone has only a few counts. The J gene is TRBJ1-5, the V gene TRBV4-1; D may be TRBD1 (5 bases). V lost 1 base and J lost 4, with 8 bases in between. The CDR3 consists of 14 residues. The germline CDR1 and CDR2 sequences are MGHRA and YSYEKL. The CDR3 here is CASSQAGTNQPQHF. In DNA form, the CDR3 reads TGCGCCAGCAGCCAAGCGGGGACTAATCAGCCCCAGCATTTT.

J is TRBJ1-2 and V is TRBV6-5, with D unresolved. The CDR3 consists of 14 residues. Looked up from germline, CDR1 is MNHEY and CDR2 is SVGAGI. V was cut by 0 bases and J by 9 bases, with 14 bases left in between. This CDR3 reads CASSYSGGERSYTF. CDR3 sequence (DNA): TGTGCCAGCAGTTACTCCGGCGGCGAGAGGAGCTACACCTTC.

The chain recombines TRBV7-2 with TRBJ2-6, with no clear D. The length of the CDR3 is 15 residues. Germline CDR1 is SGHTA and CDR2 is FQGNSA. V gave up 1 base and J gave up 2 bases, with 6 bases separating them. For the CDR3, the DNA is TGTGCCAGCAGCTTAGTCGGTCCTGGGGCCAACGTCCTGACTTTC. This translates into CASSLVGPGANVLTF.

The V gene is TRBV21-1, the J gene TRBJ2-7; the DNA was not used to check the table's D call, TRBD1. TRBV21-1 is assigned pseudogene status. This CDR3 region has 14 residues. The CDR3 DNA is TGTGCCAGCAGCACCTTTGGGACAGCCTACGAGCAGTACTTC. This translates into CASSTFGTAYEQYF.

J is TRBJ1-1 and V is TRBV10-2; D is unresolved. Germline V gene data show CDR1 as WSHSY and CDR2 as SAAADI. CDR3 length: 14 amino acids. V was trimmed by 3 bases and J by 5 bases, leaving 13 bases between them. CDR3 amino acids: CASSDWSGGTEAFF. The CDR3 DNA reads TGCGCCAGCAGTGATTGGTCAGGTGGTACTGAAGCTTTCTTT.

This chain connects TRBV5-6 to TRBJ1-2; D is undetermined. The V and J ends lost 9 bases and 4 bases respectively, with 16 bases between them. CDR3 length: 13 amino acids. Germline CDR1 is SGHDT and CDR2 is YYEEEE. The CDR3 protein is CATKEYGLYGYTF. The CDR3 nucleotides read TGTGCCACCAAGGAGTACGGCCTCTATGGCTACACCTTC. Variable domain in full (rest from reference TRBV5-6 and TRBJ1-2): DAGVTQSPTHLIKTRGQQVTLRCSPKSGHDTVSWYQQALGQGPQFIFQYYEEEERQRGNFPDRFSGHQFPNYSSELNVNALLLGDSALYLCATKEYGLYGYTFGSGTRLTVV.

CDR3 coding DNA: TGTGCCAGCAGATCGGTACAGTTAGCCAAAAACATTCAGTACTTC. Its translation is CASRSVQLAKNIQYF. V and J are TRBV5-6 and TRBJ2-4; D unclear. The CDR3 loop spans 15 amino acids. The ends were cut back, 5 bases at V and 0 bases at J, with 12 bases in the middle. Germline values: CDR1 SGHDT, CDR2 YYEEEE.

This clone was seen once. CDR3 nucleotide sequence: TGTGCCTGGAGTGGGACAGGGCCCGGGGAGCTGTTTTTT. Amino acid sequence: CAWSGTGPGELFF. The rearrangement links TRBV30 to TRBJ2-2, with TRBD1 matching over 8 bases. Germline V CDR1 and CDR2: GTSNPN, SVGIG (reference sequence). The length of the CDR3 is 13 residues. With V trimmed by 1 base and J by 6 bases, 1 base remained unmatched.

The chain carries TRBV5-1 and TRBJ1-5; D is possibly TRBD1 (6 bases). V lost 7 bases, J lost 3 bases, and 17 bases lay in between. Germline lookup yields CDR1 SGHRS and CDR2 YFSETQ. The CDR3 covers 15 residues. CDR3 nucleotides: TGCGCCAGCCGGGCGGGGGCGCAGTCCAATCAGCCCCAGCATTTT. Translation gives CASRAGAQSNQPQHF.

This clone has a single count. The chain couples TRBV6-5 to TRBJ1-1; 7 positions agree with TRBD1. Per germline, CDR1 MNHEY and CDR2 SVGAGI. J lost 4 bases, V lost 10 bases, and 3 bases had no gene match. The CDR3 extends over 11 amino acids. The CDR3 DNA reads as TGTGCCACCAAGGGGGCCACTGAAGCTTTCTTT. It codes for CATKGATEAFF.

This clone was observed once. This sequence joins TRBV6-2 or TRBV6-3 and TRBJ1-5, with TRBD1 matching over 8 bases. The CDR3 spans 19 residues. The germline gives CDR1 MNHEY, CDR2 SVGEGT. J was trimmed by 1 base and V by 2 bases; bases with no gene match: 13. CDR3 in amino acids: CASSYRIARGLGSNQPQHF. The CDR3 nucleotides are TGTGCCAGCAGTTACCGTATCGCCAGGGGGCTAGGAAGCAATCAGCCCCAGCATTTT.

The CDR3 protein is CASRSTGGSSYNEQFF. Written as DNA, the CDR3 is TGTGCCAGCAGGAGCACAGGGGGCAGCTCCTACAATGAGCAGTTCTTC. This chain uses TRBV11-2 with TRBJ2-1, with 9 bases lining up with TRBD1. Germline assignment: CDR1 SGHAT and CDR2 FQNNGV. J was trimmed by 0 bases and V by 6 bases; bases with no gene match: 6. The CDR3 sequence is 16 residues long.